The 21 T cell receptor beta chains below were found in one sample sequenced in a study of T cells after yellow fever vaccination. One entry per CDR3 protein results from TCRdb running MiXCR on the 5' RACE reads. The sample yields more than 350,000 distinct CDR3 sequences, 11% seen once. The sample was PBMCs, taken on the day of the first yellow fever vaccination. The origin of the receptors is a man aged 18-30 years who received the YFV17D yellow fever vaccine.

This clonotype turned up a few times. The chain carries TRBV5-1 and TRBJ2-1; 8 nucleotides line up with TRBD2. Germline CDR1 and CDR2: SGHRS and YFSETQ. The ends lost 9 bases at V and 10 bases at J; junction bases unmatched: 12. The CDR3 spans 13 residues. CDR3 residues: CATCPNSGTEQFF. CDR3 coding DNA: TGCGCCACCTGCCCCAATAGCGGGACCGAGCAGTTCTTC.

Only a few counts were recorded for this clonotype. The J gene is TRBJ2-3, the V gene TRBV7-7, with TRBD1 as a possible D gene (6 bases). The germline V gene has CDR1 SSHAT and CDR2 FNYEAQ (reference sequence). Trimming took off 5 bases at V and 4 bases at J, with 19 bases between the two ends. The CDR3 spans 16 residues. The DNA of the CDR3 is TGTGCCAGCAGCCTGGGGGCCTCCCCCAGGGCAGATACGCAGTATTTT. As protein: CASSLGASPRADTQYF.

This chain joins TRBV3-1 and TRBJ2-3; 8 bases match TRBD2. CDR3 length: 17 residues. V was clipped by 0 bases and J by 4 bases; unmatched bases: 9. From germline, CDR1 is LGHDT and CDR2 YNNKEL (reference sequence). The CDR3 nucleotides read TGTGCCAGCAGCCAAGAAGGGAGACTAGCGAGGCCAGATACGCAGTATTTT. This encodes CASSQEGRLARPDTQYF.

This clonotype has ten or more counts. The chain has TRBV7-2 and TRBJ1-3, with D possibly being TRBD1 (5 bases). The V and J ends lost 4 bases and 2 bases respectively, with 15 bases between them. Per germline, CDR1 SGHTA and CDR2 FQGNSA. The length of the CDR3 is 16 residues. In DNA form, the CDR3 reads TGTGCCAGCAGCTCCTACAGGAGGCAGGCTGGAAACACCATATATTTT. Translated, it gives CASSSYRRQAGNTIYF.

This chain uses TRBV6-5 with TRBJ2-1; a possible D gene is TRBD1 (6 bases). V lost 2 bases to trimming and J lost 5 bases, with 16 bases between them. Germline V gene data show CDR1 as MNHEY and CDR2 as SVGAGI. CDR3 size: 16 residues. CDR3 sequence: CASSYGYRVADNEQFF. CDR3 bases: TGTGCCAGCAGTTACGGCTACAGGGTGGCGGACAATGAGCAGTTCTTC.

This clonotype was seen at least ten times. V usage is TRBV7-2 and J usage is TRBJ1-1, with D hard to call. This CDR3 has 12 amino acids. CDR1 is SGHTA and CDR2 is FQGNSA in the germline V gene. Trimming left V 5 bases short and J 2 bases short, with 6 bases between. CDR3 protein: CASSAYNTEAFF. The CDR3 DNA reads as TGTGCCAGCAGCGCATACAACACTGAAGCTTTCTTT.

This clonotype was counted a few times. V gene TRBV4-1 combines with J gene TRBJ2-5; 8 positions agree with TRBD2. With 4 bases clipped from V and 2 bases from J, the junction kept 6 bases outside the gene matches. Germline values: CDR1 MGHRA, CDR2 YSYEKL. CDR3 size: 15 residues. CDR3 nucleotide sequence: TGCGCCAGCAGCCTAGGGCGGGGGGATCAAGAGACCCAGTACTTC. Translating gives CASSLGRGDQETQYF.

V and J are TRBV12-3 or TRBV12-4 and TRBJ1-5; TRBD1 matches at 7 bases. The CDR3 consists of 15 residues. J gave up 2 bases and V 5 bases, and 6 bases lay outside the gene matches. The CDR3 DNA sequence: TGTGCCAGCAGTCCAACAGGGGAGGGCAATCAGCCCCAGCATTTT. It yields the protein CASSPTGEGNQPQHF.

The chain carries TRBV6-6 and TRBJ2-3, with D perhaps TRBD1 or TRBD2 (6 bases each). The germline V gene has CDR1 MNHNY and CDR2 SVGAGI (reference sequence). Trimming cost V 6 bases and J 4 bases, with 11 bases left between them. The length of the CDR3 is 13 residues. The CDR3 loop reads CASRPGAADTQYF. For the CDR3, the DNA is TGTGCCAGCAGACCGGGGGCCGCAGATACGCAGTATTTT.

V and J are TRBV29-1 and TRBJ2-5; TRBD1 matches 10 bases. The CDR3 runs to 13 residues. In germline, CDR1 is SQVTM, CDR2 ANQGSEA. Germline trimming cut 7 bases from V and 5 bases from J; bases unmatched to any gene: 7. In DNA form, the CDR3 reads TGCAGCGCCGACAGGGGGCTAAGGGAGACCCAGTACTTC. Amino acids: CSADRGLRETQYF.

V gene TRBV27 combines with J gene TRBJ1-1, with D perhaps matching TRBD1 (6 bases). V dropped 3 bases and J dropped 3 bases, with 11 bases sitting between them. This CDR3 spans 14 amino acids. Germline V CDR1 and CDR2: MNHEY, SMNVEV (reference sequence). The CDR3 DNA follows: TGTGCCAGCAGTTTTGGGGGCTCGGACACTGAAGCTTTCTTT. Translated, it gives CASSFGGSDTEAFF.

This clonotype was found once. A much bigger clone sits one base away, suggesting this may be a read error. This chain links TRBV6-5 with TRBJ1-3, with D possibly being TRBD1 (5 bases). CDR3 length equals 15 residues. The germline CDR1 and CDR2 sequences are MNHEY and SVGAGI. The DNA of the CDR3 is TGTGCCAGCAGTTACGGGGCGTTCCCTGGAAACACCAGATATTTT. Translation gives CASSYGAFPGNTRYF.

The chain combines TRBV11-2 with TRBJ2-7; D unclear. The CDR3 has 14 residues. Trimming took 1 base from V and 2 from J, leaving 9 bases between them. Germline CDR1 is SGHAT and CDR2 is FQNNGV. DNA of the CDR3: TGTGCCAGCAGCTTAGTTGCGAAACCCTACGAGCAGTACGTC. It translates to CASSLVAKPYEQYV.

J is TRBJ2-7 and V is TRBV7-2; TRBD1 matches at 9 bases. The CDR3 loop spans 14 amino acids. V lost 1 base, J lost 3 bases, and 1 base stayed unmatched. Germline V gene lookup returns CDR1 SGHTA and CDR2 FQGNSA. Here the CDR3 reads CASSLVGQGYEQYV. DNA for the CDR3: TGTGCCAGCAGCTTAGTGGGACAGGGCTACGAGCAGTACGTC.

V and J are TRBV7-9 and TRBJ2-1, with D tentatively TRBD2 (6 bases). With 6 bases removed from V and 3 bases from J, the gap between germline ends came to 18 bases. The CDR3 covers 16 residues. CDR1 and CDR2 (germline): SEHNR, FQNEAQ (reference sequence). CDR3 residues: CASRYPGGEYYNEQFF. The CDR3, as DNA: TGTGCCAGCAGATACCCGGGCGGGGAATACTACAATGAGCAGTTCTTC.

The chain couples TRBV15 to TRBJ2-3, with a weak D call TRBD1 (5 bases). CDR1 LNHNV and CDR2 YYDKDF come from the germline V gene (reference sequence). CDR3 length equals 16 residues. Trimming took off 6 bases at V and 0 bases at J, with 16 bases between the two ends. The CDR3 sequence is CATRPRVSASTDTQYF. CDR3 nucleotides: TGTGCCACCAGACCCAGGGTGAGCGCTAGCACAGATACGCAGTATTTT.

Ten or more counts support this clonotype. The chain employs TRBV10-3 and TRBJ1-2; 8 bases map to TRBD1. V shed 3 bases, J shed 6 bases, and the junction held 6 bases outside the gene matches. The germline CDR1 and CDR2 sequences are ENHRY and SYGVKD. The length of the CDR3 is 14 residues. This CDR3 reads CAISDSGGADGYTF. The CDR3 DNA sequence: TGTGCCATCAGTGATTCAGGGGGCGCGGATGGCTACACCTTC.

The chain recombines TRBV10-3 with TRBJ2-1, with 8 bases fitting TRBD1. This CDR3 comprises 14 residues. After removal of 6 bases from V and 6 bases from J, the junction contained 7 bases not matched to a gene. The germline V gene has CDR1 ENHRY and CDR2 SYGVKD. CDR3 sequence: CAIRDRDRLNEQFF. DNA for the CDR3: TGTGCCATCAGAGACCGGGACAGGCTCAATGAGCAGTTCTTC.

This chain connects TRBV14 to TRBJ2-7, with D possibly TRBD2 on 6 matching bases. The CDR3 sequence is 17 residues long. The germline gives CDR1 SGHDN, CDR2 FVKESK. The V end was cut by 1 base, the J end by 3 bases, with 19 bases between. CDR3 residues: CASSQVYGTQNNYEQYF. Written as DNA, the CDR3 is TGTGCCAGCAGCCAAGTATACGGGACTCAAAACAACTACGAGCAGTACTTC.

This sequence joins TRBV5-1 and TRBJ2-4, with D perhaps matching TRBD1 (6 bases). Germline V CDR1 and CDR2: SGHRS, YFSETQ. This CDR3 is built from 18 residues. V was shortened by 3 bases and J by 1 base, with 20 bases between the two germline ends. The CDR3 reads CASSSHLQGRGAKNIQYF. The CDR3 DNA is TGCGCCAGCAGCTCCCACCTACAGGGCCGAGGGGCCAAAAACATTCAGTACTTC.

This clonotype has a handful of counts. The rearrangement joins TRBV4-1 to TRBJ1-1, with 11 bases that match TRBD1. The V gene end was trimmed by 6 bases and the J gene end by 6 bases; junction bases not matched to a gene: 12. This CDR3 spans 16 amino acids. Germline CDR1 and CDR2: MGHRA and YSYEKL. The CDR3 sequence is CASRRSGTGGLSEAFF. The DNA of the CDR3 is TGCGCCAGCAGGCGTTCCGGGACAGGGGGACTTTCTGAAGCTTTCTTT.